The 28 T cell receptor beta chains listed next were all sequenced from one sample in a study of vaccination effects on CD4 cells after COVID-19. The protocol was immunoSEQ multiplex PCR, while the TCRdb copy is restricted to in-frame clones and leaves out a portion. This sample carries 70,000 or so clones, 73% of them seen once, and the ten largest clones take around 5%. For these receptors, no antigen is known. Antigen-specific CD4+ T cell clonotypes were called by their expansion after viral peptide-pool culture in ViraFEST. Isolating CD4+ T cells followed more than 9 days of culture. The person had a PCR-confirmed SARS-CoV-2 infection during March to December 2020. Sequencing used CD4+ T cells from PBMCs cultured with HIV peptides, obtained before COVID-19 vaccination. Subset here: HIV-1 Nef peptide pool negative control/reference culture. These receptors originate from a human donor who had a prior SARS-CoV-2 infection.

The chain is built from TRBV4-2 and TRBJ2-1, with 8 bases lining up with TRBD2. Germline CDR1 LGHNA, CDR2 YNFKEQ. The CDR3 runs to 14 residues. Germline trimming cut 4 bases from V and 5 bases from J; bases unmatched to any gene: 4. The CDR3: CASSLAGGNNEQFF. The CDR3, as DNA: TGTGCCAGCAGCCTGGCGGGGGGAAACAATGAGCAGTTCTTC.

This CDR3 reads CASSPLYRGRLEQYF. The CDR3, as DNA: TGTGCCAGCAGCCCCCTCTACAGGGGGCGTTTAGAGCAGTACTTC. The chain employs TRBV7-9 and TRBJ2-7; 9 nucleotides line up with TRBD1. Germline values: CDR1 SEHNR, CDR2 FQNEAQ (reference sequence). The CDR3 length is 15 residues. The V and J ends lost 5 bases and 7 bases, in that order; junction bases with no gene match: 12.

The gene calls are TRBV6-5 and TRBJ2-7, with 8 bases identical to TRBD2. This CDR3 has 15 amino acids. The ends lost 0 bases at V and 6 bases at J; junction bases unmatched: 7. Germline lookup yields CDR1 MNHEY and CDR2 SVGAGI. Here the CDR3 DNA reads TGTGCCAGCAGTTACTCAAGCGGGGGAATCCTCGAGCAGTACTTC. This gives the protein CASSYSSGGILEQYF.

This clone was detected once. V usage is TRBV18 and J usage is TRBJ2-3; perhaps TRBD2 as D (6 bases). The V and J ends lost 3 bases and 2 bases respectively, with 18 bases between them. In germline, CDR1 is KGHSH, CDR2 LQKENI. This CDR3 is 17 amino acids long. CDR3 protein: CASSPRGGGATTDTQYF. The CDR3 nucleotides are TGTGCCAGCTCACCTAGGGGCGGCGGGGCGACCACAGATACGCAGTATTTT.

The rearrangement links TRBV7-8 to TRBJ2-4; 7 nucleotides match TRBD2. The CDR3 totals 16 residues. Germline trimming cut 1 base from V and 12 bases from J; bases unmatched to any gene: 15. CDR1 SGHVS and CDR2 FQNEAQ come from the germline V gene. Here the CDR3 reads CASSLVWADRGVTQYF. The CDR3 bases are TGTGCCAGCAGCTTAGTGTGGGCAGATCGGGGGGTCACTCAGTACTTC.

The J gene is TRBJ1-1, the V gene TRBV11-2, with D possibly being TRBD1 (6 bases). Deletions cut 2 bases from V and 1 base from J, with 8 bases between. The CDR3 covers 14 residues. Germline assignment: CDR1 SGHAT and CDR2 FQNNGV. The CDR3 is CASSLIQGNTEAFF. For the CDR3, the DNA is TGTGCCAGCAGCTTAATACAGGGGAACACTGAAGCTTTCTTT.

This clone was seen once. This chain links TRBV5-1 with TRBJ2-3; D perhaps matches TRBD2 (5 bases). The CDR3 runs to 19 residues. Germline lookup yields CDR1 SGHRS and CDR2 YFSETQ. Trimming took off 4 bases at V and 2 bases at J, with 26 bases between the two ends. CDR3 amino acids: CASSPHRGFNERPTDTQYF. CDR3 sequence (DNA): TGCGCCAGCAGCCCCCATCGGGGTTTTAACGAAAGACCCACAGATACGCAGTATTTT.

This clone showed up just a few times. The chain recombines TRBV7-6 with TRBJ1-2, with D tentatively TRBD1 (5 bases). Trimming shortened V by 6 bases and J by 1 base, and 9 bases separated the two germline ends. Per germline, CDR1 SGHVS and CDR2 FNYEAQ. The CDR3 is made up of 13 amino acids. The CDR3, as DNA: TGTGCCAGCAGTTCAGGGATTAACTATGGCTACACCTTC. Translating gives CASSSGINYGYTF.

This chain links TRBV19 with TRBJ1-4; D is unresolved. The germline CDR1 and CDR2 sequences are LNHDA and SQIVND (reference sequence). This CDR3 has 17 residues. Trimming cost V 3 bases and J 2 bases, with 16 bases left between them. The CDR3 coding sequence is TGTGCCAGTAGTATCCTCGGGGAGCCCGGTACTAATGAAAAACTGTTTTTT. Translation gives CASSILGEPGTNEKLFF. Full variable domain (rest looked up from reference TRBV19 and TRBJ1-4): DGGITQSPKYLFRKEGQNVTLSCEQNLNHDAMYWYRQDPGQGLRLIYYSQIVNDFQKGDIAEGYSVSREKKESFPLTVTSAQKNPTAFYLCASSILGEPGTNEKLFFGSGTQLSVL.

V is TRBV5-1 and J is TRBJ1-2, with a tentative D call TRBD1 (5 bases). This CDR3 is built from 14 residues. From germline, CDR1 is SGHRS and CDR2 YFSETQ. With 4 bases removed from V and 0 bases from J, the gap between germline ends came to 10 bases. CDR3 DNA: TGCGCCAGCAGCATCTCGACAGCTAACTATGGCTACACCTTC. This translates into CASSISTANYGYTF.

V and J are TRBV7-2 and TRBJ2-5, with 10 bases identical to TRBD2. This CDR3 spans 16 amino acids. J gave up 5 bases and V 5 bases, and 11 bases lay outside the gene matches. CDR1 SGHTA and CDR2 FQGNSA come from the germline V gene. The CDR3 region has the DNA TGTGCCAGCAGCCCTTTCCTAGCGGGAGTTGGTGAGACCCAGTACTTC. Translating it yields CASSPFLAGVGETQYF.

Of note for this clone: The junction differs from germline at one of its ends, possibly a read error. CDR3 residues: CASTYPGTDTQYF. CDR3 sequence (DNA): TGTGCCAGCACTTACCCGGGCACAGATACGCAGTATTTT. The rearrangement joins TRBV6-5 to TRBJ2-3; D not resolved. The CDR3 loop spans 13 amino acids. Germline CDR1 MNHEY, CDR2 SVGAGI.

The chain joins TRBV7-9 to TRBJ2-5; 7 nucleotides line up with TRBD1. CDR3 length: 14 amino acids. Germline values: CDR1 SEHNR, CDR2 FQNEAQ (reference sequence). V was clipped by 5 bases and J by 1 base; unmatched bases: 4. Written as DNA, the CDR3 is TGTGCCAGCAGCCCGGGACAGACCCAAGAGACCCAGTACTTC. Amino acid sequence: CASSPGQTQETQYF. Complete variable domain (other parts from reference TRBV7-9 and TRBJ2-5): DTGVSQNPRHKITKRGQNVTFRCDPISEHNRLYWYRQTLGQGPEFLTYFQNEAQLEKSRLLSDRFSAERPKGSFSTLEIQRTEQGDSAMYLCASSPGQTQETQYFGPGTRLLVL.

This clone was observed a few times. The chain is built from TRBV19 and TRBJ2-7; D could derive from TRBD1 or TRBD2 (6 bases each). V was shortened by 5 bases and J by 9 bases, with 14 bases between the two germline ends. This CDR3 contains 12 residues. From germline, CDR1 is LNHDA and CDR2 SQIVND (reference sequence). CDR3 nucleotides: TGTGCCAGTAGTCCGGGGGCAGATCGGCAGTACTTC. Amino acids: CASSPGADRQYF.

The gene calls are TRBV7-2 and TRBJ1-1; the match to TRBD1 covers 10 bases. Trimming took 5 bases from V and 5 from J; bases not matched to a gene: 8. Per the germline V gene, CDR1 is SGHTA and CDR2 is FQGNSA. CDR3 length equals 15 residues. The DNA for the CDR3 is TGTGCCAGCAGCCCGGGACAGGGGCGGTCGACTGAAGCTTTCTTT. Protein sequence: CASSPGQGRSTEAFF.

DNA of the CDR3: TGTGCCAGCAGTTACGGGAGAATAGCGGGCGGGGAGCTGTTTTTT. It specifies CASSYGRIAGGELFF. This sequence joins TRBV6-5 and TRBJ2-2, with 7 nucleotides matching TRBD2. This CDR3 is built from 15 residues. Germline CDR1 MNHEY, CDR2 SVGAGI. The V segment lost 2 bases and the J segment 7 bases; nucleotides outside the gene matches: 7.

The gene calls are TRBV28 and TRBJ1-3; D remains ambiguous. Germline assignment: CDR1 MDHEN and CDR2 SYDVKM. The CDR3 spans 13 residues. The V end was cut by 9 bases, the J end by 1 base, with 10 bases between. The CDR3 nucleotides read TGTGCCAGGGCCTCCAGGTCTGGAAACACCATATATTTT. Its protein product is CARASRSGNTIYF.

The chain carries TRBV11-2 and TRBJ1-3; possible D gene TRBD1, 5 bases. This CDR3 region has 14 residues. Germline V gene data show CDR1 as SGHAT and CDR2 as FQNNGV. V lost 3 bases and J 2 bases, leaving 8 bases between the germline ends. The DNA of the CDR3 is TGTGCCAGCAGCTTGACAGTTCCTGGAAACACCATATATTTT. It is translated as CASSLTVPGNTIYF.

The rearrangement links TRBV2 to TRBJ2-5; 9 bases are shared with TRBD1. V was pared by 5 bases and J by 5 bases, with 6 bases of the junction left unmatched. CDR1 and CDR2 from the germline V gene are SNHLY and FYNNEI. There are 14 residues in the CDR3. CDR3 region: CASSSTGGRETQYF. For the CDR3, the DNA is TGTGCCAGCAGTTCCACAGGGGGCAGGGAGACCCAGTACTTC.

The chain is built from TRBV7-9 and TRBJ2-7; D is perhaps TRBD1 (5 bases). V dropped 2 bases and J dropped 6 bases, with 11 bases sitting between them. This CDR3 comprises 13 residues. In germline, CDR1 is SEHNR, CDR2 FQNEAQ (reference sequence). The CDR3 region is CASSLPQAFEQYF. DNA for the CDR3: TGTGCCAGCAGCTTACCACAGGCCTTCGAGCAGTACTTC.

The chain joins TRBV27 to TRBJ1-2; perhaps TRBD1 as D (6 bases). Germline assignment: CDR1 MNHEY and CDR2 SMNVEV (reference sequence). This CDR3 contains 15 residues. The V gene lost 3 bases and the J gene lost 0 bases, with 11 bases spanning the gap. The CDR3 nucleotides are TGTGCCAGCAGTTTCCTCAGGGGAGCTAACTATGGCTACACCTTC. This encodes CASSFLRGANYGYTF.

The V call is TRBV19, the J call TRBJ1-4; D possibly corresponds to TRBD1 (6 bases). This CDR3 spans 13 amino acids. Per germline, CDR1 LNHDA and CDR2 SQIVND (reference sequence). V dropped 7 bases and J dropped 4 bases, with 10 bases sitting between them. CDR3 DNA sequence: TGTGCCAGTACCCGGGACATTAATGAAAAACTGTTTTTT. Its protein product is CASTRDINEKLFF.

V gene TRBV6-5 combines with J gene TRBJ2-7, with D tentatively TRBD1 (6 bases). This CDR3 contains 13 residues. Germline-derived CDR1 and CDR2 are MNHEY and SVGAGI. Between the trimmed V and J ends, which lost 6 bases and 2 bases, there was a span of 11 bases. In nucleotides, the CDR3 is TGTGCCAGCAGCGACAGGACCACCTACGAGCAGTACTTC. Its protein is CASSDRTTYEQYF.

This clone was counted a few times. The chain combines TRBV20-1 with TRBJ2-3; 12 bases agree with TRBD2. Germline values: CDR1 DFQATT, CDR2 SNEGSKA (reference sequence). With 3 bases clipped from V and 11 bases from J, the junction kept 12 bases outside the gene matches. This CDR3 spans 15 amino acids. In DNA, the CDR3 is TGCAGTGCTAGTTACTCGGCTAGCGGGGGGGAAAAGCAGTATTTT. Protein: CSASYSASGGEKQYF.

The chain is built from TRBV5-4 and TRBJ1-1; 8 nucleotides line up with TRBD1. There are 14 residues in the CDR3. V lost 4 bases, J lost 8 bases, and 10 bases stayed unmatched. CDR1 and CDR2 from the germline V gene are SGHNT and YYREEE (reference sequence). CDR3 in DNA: TGTGCCAGCAGCCCAGGACAGGGCCCTAGGGAAGCTTTCTTT. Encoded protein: CASSPGQGPREAFF.

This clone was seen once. This CDR3 is CASRGGIRNTEAFF. The CDR3 coding sequence is TGTGCCAGCAGAGGGGGGATAAGAAACACTGAAGCTTTCTTT. V usage is TRBV2 and J usage is TRBJ1-1, with D tentatively TRBD1 (6 bases). V was clipped by 6 bases and J by 2 bases, with 13 bases between them. Germline V gives CDR1 SNHLY, CDR2 FYNNEI. The CDR3 runs 14 residues.

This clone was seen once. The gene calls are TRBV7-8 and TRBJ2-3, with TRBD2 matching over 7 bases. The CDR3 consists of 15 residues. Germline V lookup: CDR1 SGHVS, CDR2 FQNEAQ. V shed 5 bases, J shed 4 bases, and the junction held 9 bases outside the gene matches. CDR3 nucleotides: TGTGCCAGCAGCCAGACTAGCAGTTTTCCAGATACGCAGTATTTT. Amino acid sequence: CASSQTSSFPDTQYF. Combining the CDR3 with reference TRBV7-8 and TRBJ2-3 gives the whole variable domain GAGVSQSPRYKVAKRGQDVALRCDPISGHVSLFWYQQALGQGPEFLTYFQNEAQLDKSGLPSDRFFAERPEGSVSTLKIQRTQQEDSAVYLCASSQTSSFPDTQYFGPGTRLTVL.

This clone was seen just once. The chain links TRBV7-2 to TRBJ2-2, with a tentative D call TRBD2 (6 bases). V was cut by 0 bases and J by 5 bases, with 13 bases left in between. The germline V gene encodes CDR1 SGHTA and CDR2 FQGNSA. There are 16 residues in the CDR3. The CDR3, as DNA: TGTGCCAGCAGCTTAGCTCGACTAGGAAAAACCGGGGAGCTGTTTTTT. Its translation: CASSLARLGKTGELFF.